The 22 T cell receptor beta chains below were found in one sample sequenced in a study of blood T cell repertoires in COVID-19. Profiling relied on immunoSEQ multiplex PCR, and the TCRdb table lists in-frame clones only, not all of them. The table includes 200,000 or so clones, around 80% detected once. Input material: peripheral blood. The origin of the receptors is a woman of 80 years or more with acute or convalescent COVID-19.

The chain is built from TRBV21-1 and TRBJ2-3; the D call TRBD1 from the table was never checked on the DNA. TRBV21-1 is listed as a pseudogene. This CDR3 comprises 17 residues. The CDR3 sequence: CASSKAEDRGRGDTQYF. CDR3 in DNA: TGTGCCAGCAGCAAAGCAGAGGACAGGGGCCGTGGTGATACGCAGTATTTT.

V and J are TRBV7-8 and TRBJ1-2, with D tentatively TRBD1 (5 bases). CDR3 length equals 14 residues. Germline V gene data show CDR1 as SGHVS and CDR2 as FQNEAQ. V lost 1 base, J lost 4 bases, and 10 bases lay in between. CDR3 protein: CASSLEQAFYGYTF. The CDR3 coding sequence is TGTGCCAGCAGCTTAGAACAGGCCTTCTATGGCTACACCTTC.

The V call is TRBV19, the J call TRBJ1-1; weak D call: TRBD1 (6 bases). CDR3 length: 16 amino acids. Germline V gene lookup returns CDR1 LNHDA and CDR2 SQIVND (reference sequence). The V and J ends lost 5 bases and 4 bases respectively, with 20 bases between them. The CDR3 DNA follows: TGTGCCAGTAGTGTAGTTGGCAGCGGGGGCGGCACTGAAGCTTTCTTT. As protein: CASSVVGSGGGTEAFF.

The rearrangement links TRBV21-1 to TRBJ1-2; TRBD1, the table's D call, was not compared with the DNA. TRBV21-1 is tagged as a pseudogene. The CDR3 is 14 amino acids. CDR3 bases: TGTGCCAGCAGAGGCCGGGACAGGCGTCATGGCTACACCTTC. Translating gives CASRGRDRRHGYTF.

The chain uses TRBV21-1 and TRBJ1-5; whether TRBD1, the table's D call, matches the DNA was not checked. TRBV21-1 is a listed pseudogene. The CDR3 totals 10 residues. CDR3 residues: CASSNPDRYF. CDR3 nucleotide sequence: TGTGCCAGCAGCAATCCGGACAGGTATTTT.

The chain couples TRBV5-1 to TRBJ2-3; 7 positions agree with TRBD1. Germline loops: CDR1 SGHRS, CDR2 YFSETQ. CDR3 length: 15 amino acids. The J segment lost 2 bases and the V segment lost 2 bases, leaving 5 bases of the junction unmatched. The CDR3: CASSFGTAFTDTQYF. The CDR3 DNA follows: TGCGCCAGCAGCTTCGGGACAGCGTTCACAGATACGCAGTATTTT.

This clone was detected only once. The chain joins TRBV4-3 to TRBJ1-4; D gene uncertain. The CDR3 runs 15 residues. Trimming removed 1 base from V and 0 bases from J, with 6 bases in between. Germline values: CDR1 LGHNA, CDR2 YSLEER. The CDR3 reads CASSQAAATNEKLFF. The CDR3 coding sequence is TGCGCCAGCAGCCAAGCGGCGGCAACTAATGAAAAACTGTTTTTT.

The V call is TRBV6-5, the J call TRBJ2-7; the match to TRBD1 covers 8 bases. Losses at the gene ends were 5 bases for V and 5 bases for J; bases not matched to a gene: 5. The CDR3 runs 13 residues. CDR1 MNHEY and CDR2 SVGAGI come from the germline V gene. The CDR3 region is CASSRTGNDEQYF. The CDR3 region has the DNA TGTGCCAGCAGTAGGACAGGGAACGACGAGCAGTACTTC.

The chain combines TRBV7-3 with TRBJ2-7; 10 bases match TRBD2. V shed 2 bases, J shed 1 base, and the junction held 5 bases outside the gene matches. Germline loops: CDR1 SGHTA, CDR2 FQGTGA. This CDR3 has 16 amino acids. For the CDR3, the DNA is TGTGCCAGCAGCTTACTCCGGACTAGCGGATCCTACGAGCAGTACTTC. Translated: CASSLLRTSGSYEQYF.

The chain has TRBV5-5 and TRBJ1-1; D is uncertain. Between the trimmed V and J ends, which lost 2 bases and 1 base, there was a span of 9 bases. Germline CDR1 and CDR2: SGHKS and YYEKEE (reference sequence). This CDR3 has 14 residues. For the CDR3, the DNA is TGTGCCAGCAGCTTTCGTATAGCGAACACTGAAGCTTTCTTT. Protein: CASSFRIANTEAFF.

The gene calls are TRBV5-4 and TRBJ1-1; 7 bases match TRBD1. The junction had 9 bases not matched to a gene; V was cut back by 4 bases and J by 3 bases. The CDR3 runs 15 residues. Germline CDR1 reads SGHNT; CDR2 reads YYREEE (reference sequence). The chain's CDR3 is CASSGRGLAYTEAFF. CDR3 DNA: TGTGCCAGCAGCGGTAGGGGGCTTGCGTACACTGAAGCTTTCTTT. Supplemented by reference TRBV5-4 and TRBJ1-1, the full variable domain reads ETGVTQSPTHLIKTRGQQVTLRCSSQSGHNTVSWYQQALGQGPQFIFQYYREEENGRGNFPPRFSGLQFPNYSSELNVNALELDDSALYLCASSGRGLAYTEAFFGQGTRLTVV.

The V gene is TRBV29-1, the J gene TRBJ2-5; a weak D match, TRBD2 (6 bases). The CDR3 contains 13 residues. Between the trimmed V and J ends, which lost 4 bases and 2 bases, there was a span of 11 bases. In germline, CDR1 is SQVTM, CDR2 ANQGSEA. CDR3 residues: CSVGLADQETQYF. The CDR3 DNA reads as TGCAGCGTTGGATTAGCGGATCAAGAGACCCAGTACTTC.

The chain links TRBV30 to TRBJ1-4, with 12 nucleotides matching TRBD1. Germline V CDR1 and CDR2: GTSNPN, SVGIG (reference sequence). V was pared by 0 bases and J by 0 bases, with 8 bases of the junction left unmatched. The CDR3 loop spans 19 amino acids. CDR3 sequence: CAWSVRGTGGSSTNEKLFF. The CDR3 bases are TGTGCCTGGAGTGTAAGGGGGACAGGGGGCTCTTCAACTAATGAAAAACTGTTTTTT. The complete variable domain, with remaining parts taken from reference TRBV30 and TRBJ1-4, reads SQTIHQWPATLVQPVGSPLSLECTVEGTSNPNLYWYRQAAGRGLQLLFYSVGIGQISSEVPQNLSASRPQDRQFILSSKKLLLSDSGFYLCAWSVRGTGGSSTNEKLFFGSGTQLSVL.

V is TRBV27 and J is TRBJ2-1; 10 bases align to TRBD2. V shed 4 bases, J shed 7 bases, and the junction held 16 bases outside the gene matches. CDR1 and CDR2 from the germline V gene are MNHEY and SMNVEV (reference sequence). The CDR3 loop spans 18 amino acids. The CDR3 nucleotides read TGTGCCAGCAGTTATTTGCTAGCGGGAGAGGGGGGAGGGAATGAGCAGTTCTTC. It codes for CASSYLLAGEGGGNEQFF.

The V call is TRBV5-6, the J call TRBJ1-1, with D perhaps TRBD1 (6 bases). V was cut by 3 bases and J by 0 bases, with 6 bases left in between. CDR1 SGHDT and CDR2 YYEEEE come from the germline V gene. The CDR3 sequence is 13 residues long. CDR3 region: CASSWGLNTEAFF. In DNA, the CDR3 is TGTGCCAGCAGCTGGGGGCTGAACACTGAAGCTTTCTTT.

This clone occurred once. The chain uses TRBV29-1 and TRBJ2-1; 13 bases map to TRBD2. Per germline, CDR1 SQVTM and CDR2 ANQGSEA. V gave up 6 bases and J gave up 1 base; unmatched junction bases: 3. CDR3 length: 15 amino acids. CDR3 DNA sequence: TGCAGCGTGGGACTAGCGGGGCTTTCCTACAATGAGCAGTTCTTC. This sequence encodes CSVGLAGLSYNEQFF.

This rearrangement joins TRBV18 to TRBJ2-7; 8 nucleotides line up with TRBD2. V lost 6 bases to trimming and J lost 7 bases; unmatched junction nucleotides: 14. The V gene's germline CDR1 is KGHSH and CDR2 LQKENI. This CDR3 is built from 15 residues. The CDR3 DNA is TGTGCCAGCTCTCGCTTAGCGGGACCCGTCTTGGAGCAGTACTTC. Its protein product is CASSRLAGPVLEQYF.

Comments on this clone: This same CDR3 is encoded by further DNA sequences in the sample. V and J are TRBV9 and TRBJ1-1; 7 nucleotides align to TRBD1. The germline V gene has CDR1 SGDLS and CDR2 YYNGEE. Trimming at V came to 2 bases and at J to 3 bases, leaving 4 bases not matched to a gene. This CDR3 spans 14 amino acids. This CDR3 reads CASSVRQGDTEAFF. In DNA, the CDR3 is TGTGCCAGCAGCGTTAGGCAGGGGGACACTGAAGCTTTCTTT. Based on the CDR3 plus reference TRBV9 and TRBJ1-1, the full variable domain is DSGVTQTPKHLITATGQRVTLRCSPRSGDLSVYWYQQSLDQGLQFLIQYYNGEERAKGNILERFSAQQFPDLHSELNLSSLELGDSALYFCASSVRQGDTEAFFGQGTRLTVV.

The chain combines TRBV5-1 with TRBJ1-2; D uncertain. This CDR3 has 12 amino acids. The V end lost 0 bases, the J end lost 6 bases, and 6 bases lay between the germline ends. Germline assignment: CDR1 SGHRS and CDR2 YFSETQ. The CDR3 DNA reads TGCGCCAGCAGCTTGGGAGGAGATGGCTACACCTTC. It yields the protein CASSLGGDGYTF.

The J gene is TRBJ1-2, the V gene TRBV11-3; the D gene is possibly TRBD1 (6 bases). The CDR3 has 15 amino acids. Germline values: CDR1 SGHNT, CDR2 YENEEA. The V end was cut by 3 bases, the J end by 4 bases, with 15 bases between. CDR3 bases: TGTGCCAGCAGCTTCAGCCCCGGACAGTCCTATGGCTACACCTTC. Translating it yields CASSFSPGQSYGYTF.

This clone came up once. The CDR3 nucleotides are TGTGCCAGCAGTGAACTACTAGCGGGGATCACCGGGGAGCTGTTTTTT. This encodes CASSELLAGITGELFF. The rearrangement links TRBV6-1 to TRBJ2-2; TRBD2 agrees at 10 bases. CDR3 length equals 16 residues. Germline trimming cut 2 bases from V and 4 bases from J; bases unmatched to any gene: 4. The germline CDR1 and CDR2 sequences are MNHNS and SASEGT.

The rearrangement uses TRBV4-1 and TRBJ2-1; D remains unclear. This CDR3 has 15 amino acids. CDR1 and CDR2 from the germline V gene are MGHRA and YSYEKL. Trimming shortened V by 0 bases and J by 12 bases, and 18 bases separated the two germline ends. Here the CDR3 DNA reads TGCGCCAGCAGCCAAGACCGGCAGGCATCGGCTTGGCAGTTCTTC. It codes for CASSQDRQASAWQFF.